The 26 T cell receptor beta chains below come from one sample, sequenced in a study of patients and donors after allogeneic stem cell transplantation. MiXCR was run by TCRdb on the RT-PCR reads, yielding one entry per CDR3 protein. The sample gives about 88,000 distinct CDR3 sequences, about 48% of which show up once; 50% to 75% is in the top ten. Input material: blood, either unsorted or a sorted T cell fraction (not recorded which). The receptors derive from a human donor who was either an allogeneic HSCT recipient or a stem cell or donor lymphocyte infusion donor (not recorded which). It is not recorded whose cells these are; they may come from a transplant donor.

The chain combines TRBV19 with TRBJ1-5; D unclear. V was clipped by 7 bases and J by 3 bases, with 10 bases between them. This CDR3 comprises 13 residues. The germline gives CDR1 LNHDA, CDR2 SQIVND (reference sequence). Written as DNA, the CDR3 is TGTGCCAGTACTATCGGGGACAATCAGCCCCAGCATTTT. Its protein is CASTIGDNQPQHF.

This sequence joins TRBV2 and TRBJ1-2, with D possibly matching TRBD1 (5 bases). Looked up from germline, CDR1 is SNHLY and CDR2 is FYNNEI. This CDR3 region has 19 residues. Trimming removed 3 bases from V and 4 bases from J, with 27 bases in between. The CDR3 nucleotides are TGTGCCAGCAGTGACGCCGCGACAGCCCCTTTAGAGACAATCTATGGCTACACCTTC. Protein product: CASSDAATAPLETIYGYTF.

The chain couples TRBV28 to TRBJ1-2; D is undetermined. The CDR3 has 13 amino acids. V lost 5 bases and J lost 8, with 15 bases in between. Germline CDR1 reads MDHEN; CDR2 reads SYDVKM. CDR3 DNA sequence: TGTGCCAGCAGTCCCATGGCCATCTCCGGCTACACCTTC. As protein: CASSPMAISGYTF.

The CDR3 loop reads CASSSPVSSGRETQYF. DNA of the CDR3: TGTGCCAGCAGTTCCCCAGTTTCTAGCGGGAGGGAGACCCAGTACTTC. J is TRBJ2-5 and V is TRBV6-5; 11 positions agree with TRBD2. V shed 4 bases and J 5 bases; nucleotides not matched to a gene: 9. Germline CDR1 reads MNHEY; CDR2 reads SVGAGI. This CDR3 comprises 16 residues.

There are a few counts of this clonotype. The rearrangement joins TRBV11-2 to TRBJ1-4; D gene ambiguous. The CDR3 runs to 16 residues. With 2 bases removed from V and 0 bases from J, the gap between germline ends came to 10 bases. The germline V gene encodes CDR1 SGHAT and CDR2 FQNNGV. For the CDR3, the DNA is TGTGCCAGCAGCTTAAATCAGGCACCAACTAATGAAAAACTGTTTTTT. Its translation: CASSLNQAPTNEKLFF.

This chain connects TRBV28 to TRBJ1-2, with D possibly TRBD1 on 5 matching bases. The CDR3 runs 14 residues. CDR1 and CDR2 (germline): MDHEN, SYDVKM. V was clipped by 6 bases and J by 4 bases, with 15 bases between them. CDR3 residues: CASSRQGIFYGYTF. CDR3 DNA sequence: TGTGCCAGCAGCCGGCAGGGAATTTTCTATGGCTACACCTTC.

The chain uses TRBV27 and TRBJ1-4; no definite D call. Trimming shortened V by 0 bases and J by 11 bases, and 13 bases separated the two germline ends. The CDR3 spans 14 residues. Germline values: CDR1 MNHEY, CDR2 SMNVEV (reference sequence). The CDR3 nucleotides read TGTGCCAGCAGTTTATCACGTAATGTTGAGAAACTGTTTTTT. This translates into CASSLSRNVEKLFF.

V is TRBV5-1 and J is TRBJ1-1; D is uncertain. Trimming cost V 1 base and J 7 bases, with 8 bases left between them. The CDR3 length is 12 residues. Germline V gene lookup returns CDR1 SGHRS and CDR2 YFSETQ. This CDR3 is CASSLNGDEAFF. DNA of the CDR3: TGCGCCAGCAGCTTGAACGGGGATGAAGCTTTCTTT.

J is TRBJ1-4 and V is TRBV29-1; the match to TRBD1 covers 7 bases. The CDR3 length is 13 residues. Per germline, CDR1 SQVTM and CDR2 ANQGSEA. Trimming cost V 4 bases and J 3 bases; bases outside gene matches: 2. CDR3 amino acids: CSVGTGANEKLFF. The CDR3 DNA follows: TGCAGCGTTGGTACAGGGGCTAATGAAAAACTGTTTTTT.

This clonotype has more than one count but fewer than ten. The chain joins TRBV14 to TRBJ1-4; no firm D call. Germline assignment: CDR1 SGHDN and CDR2 FVKESK. The CDR3 runs 13 residues. The V end was cut by 7 bases, the J end by 5 bases, with 11 bases between. DNA for the CDR3: TGTGCCAGCACGGGCGCATACAATGAAAAACTGTTTTTT. It encodes CASTGAYNEKLFF. Filled out from reference TRBV14 and TRBJ1-4, the complete variable domain reads EAGVTQFPSHSVIEKGQTVTLRCDPISGHDNLYWYRRVMGKEIKFLLHFVKESKQDESGMPNNRFLAERTGGTYSTLKVQPAELEDSGVYFCASTGAYNEKLFFGSGTQLSVL.

In its sample, this clonotype was seen a few times. V usage is TRBV5-1 and J usage is TRBJ1-1, with TRBD1 matching over 7 bases. After removal of 4 bases from V and 0 bases from J, the junction contained 3 bases not matched to a gene. Germline V gives CDR1 SGHRS, CDR2 YFSETQ. This CDR3 contains 14 residues. The CDR3 protein is CASSADRVNTEAFF. CDR3 coding DNA: TGCGCCAGCAGCGCCGACAGGGTGAACACTGAAGCTTTCTTT.

This clonotype was detected only a few times. J is TRBJ1-2 and V is TRBV6-1; TRBD1 matches 9 bases. This CDR3 has 14 amino acids. J was trimmed by 6 bases and V by 3 bases; bases with no gene match: 5. Germline V gene sequence: CDR1 MNHNS, CDR2 SASEGT. The CDR3 is CASSDLQGADGYTF. The CDR3 DNA follows: TGTGCCAGCAGTGATCTACAGGGGGCTGATGGCTACACCTTC.

The CDR3 sequence is CASSQGSSYNSPLHF. The DNA for the CDR3 is TGTGCCAGCAGCCAAGGCAGCTCCTATAATTCACCCCTCCACTTT. The chain is built from TRBV4-2 and TRBJ1-6; D call uncertain. Germline V CDR1 and CDR2: LGHNA, YNFKEQ. This CDR3 is built from 15 residues. V was pared by 1 base and J by 0 bases, with 4 bases between.

The rearrangement joins TRBV28 to TRBJ1-5, with D tentatively TRBD1 (6 bases). This CDR3 comprises 18 residues. Trimming took 6 bases from V and 4 from J, leaving 25 bases between them. CDR1 and CDR2 (germline): MDHEN, SYDVKM. Here the CDR3 DNA reads TGTGCCAGCAGGATCCTGGGACACCTCACCACCCAAAATCAGCCCCAGCATTTT. Protein: CASRILGHLTTQNQPQHF. Full variable domain (missing parts from reference TRBV28 and TRBJ1-5): DVKVTQSSRYLVKRTGEKVFLECVQDMDHENMFWYRQDPGLGLRLIYFSYDVKMKEKGDIPEGYSVSREKKERFSLILESASTNQTSMYLCASRILGHLTTQNQPQHFGDGTRLSIL.

This clonotype was found a few times. The rearrangement uses TRBV10-3 and TRBJ2-7, with 14 nucleotides matching TRBD2. In germline, CDR1 is ENHRY, CDR2 SYGVKD. There are 14 residues in the CDR3. V shed 6 bases and J 6 bases; nucleotides not matched to a gene: 4. The CDR3: CAISTGTSGSEQYF. In DNA, the CDR3 is TGTGCCATCAGCACCGGGACTAGCGGGAGCGAGCAGTACTTC.

This clonotype was detected a few times. The chain is built from TRBV28 and TRBJ1-5; D remains ambiguous. The CDR3 contains 18 residues. Trimming stripped 6 bases from V and 1 base from J, with 22 bases between. Germline V gene sequence: CDR1 MDHEN, CDR2 SYDVKM. The CDR3 DNA is TGTGCCAGCAGAGCCGACCCCGGTGCTCTGACAAGCAATCAGCCCCAGCATTTT. This gives the protein CASRADPGALTSNQPQHF.

DNA of the CDR3: TGTGCCAGCAGCCGGCAGCGGGAGTTATTCTTC. It is translated as CASSRQRELFF. V usage is TRBV6-2 or TRBV6-3 and J usage is TRBJ2-1, with 8 bases that match TRBD2. The CDR3 is 11 residues long. CDR1 is MNHEY and CDR2 is SVGEGT in the germline V gene. J was trimmed by 16 bases and V by 6 bases; bases with no gene match: 8.

This clonotype was counted at least ten times. The chain links TRBV12-3 or TRBV12-4 to TRBJ1-3, with D uncertain. The CDR3 loop spans 15 amino acids. V dropped 1 base and J dropped 0 bases, with 7 bases sitting between them. CDR3 loop: CASSLESVSGNTIYF. In DNA form, the CDR3 reads TGTGCCAGCAGTTTAGAGTCAGTCTCTGGAAACACCATATATTTT.

The chain uses TRBV28 and TRBJ2-1, with D uncertain. Germline-derived CDR1 and CDR2 are MDHEN and SYDVKM. This CDR3 has 14 residues. V shed 2 bases and J shed 0 bases, with 5 bases lying between them. CDR3 loop: CASSLETSYNEQFF. The CDR3 DNA reads TGTGCCAGCAGTTTAGAAACCTCCTACAATGAGCAGTTCTTC.

The chain is built from TRBV11-3 and TRBJ1-3; D is perhaps TRBD1 (6 bases). CDR1 and CDR2 from the germline V gene are SGHNT and YENEEA. CDR3 size: 14 residues. Trimming took off 4 bases at V and 4 bases at J, with 11 bases between the two ends. The CDR3 is CASSSSGTGNTIYF. For the CDR3, the DNA is TGTGCCAGCAGCTCTTCCGGGACAGGAAACACCATATATTTT.

The chain carries TRBV29-1 and TRBJ1-3; unclear D gene. V was cut by 7 bases and J by 4 bases, with 14 bases left in between. Germline V CDR1 and CDR2: SQVTM, ANQGSEA. The CDR3 is 13 residues long. CDR3 in amino acids: CSAWTMRGNTIYF. CDR3 coding DNA: TGCAGCGCCTGGACCATGAGGGGAAACACCATATATTTT. Variable domain in full (rest from reference TRBV29-1 and TRBJ1-3): SAVISQKPSRDICQRGTSLTIQCQVDSQVTMMFWYRQQPGQSLTLIATANQGSEATYESGFVIDKFPISRPNLTFSTLTVSNMSPEDSSIYLCSAWTMRGNTIYFGEGSWLTVV.

The table lists this clonotype with a few counts. V gene TRBV7-6 combines with J gene TRBJ1-1; D gene ambiguous. V lost 1 base and J 8 bases, leaving 14 bases between the germline ends. The CDR3 totals 14 residues. Looked up from germline, CDR1 is SGHVS and CDR2 is FNYEAQ. The CDR3 bases are TGTGCCAGCAGCTTAGGGTCGGTCATACAGGAAGCTTTCTTT. Residues: CASSLGSVIQEAFF.

CDR3 residues: CASSASTVHYTF. The CDR3 bases are TGTGCCAGCAGCGCTTCGACGGTTCACTACACCTTC. This chain links TRBV9 with TRBJ1-2, with unresolved D. The CDR3 length is 12 residues. The germline gives CDR1 SGDLS, CDR2 YYNGEE. Trimming shortened V by 3 bases and J by 10 bases, and 13 bases separated the two germline ends.

This clonotype was observed a handful of times. This chain connects TRBV4-3 to TRBJ1-2; 8 bases fit TRBD1. V lost 0 bases to trimming and J lost 5 bases; unmatched junction nucleotides: 14. CDR1 and CDR2 (germline): LGHNA, YSLEER. The CDR3 length is 18 residues. CDR3 protein: CASSQDMTRGQGAYGYTF. In DNA, the CDR3 is TGCGCCAGCAGCCAAGATATGACACGGGGCCAGGGGGCGTATGGCTACACCTTC.

This clonotype has only one observation. This chain joins TRBV20-1 and TRBJ2-7; 11 bases agree with TRBD2. CDR3 length equals 15 residues. Per germline, CDR1 DFQATT and CDR2 SNEGSKA (reference sequence). V shed 2 bases and J 1 base; nucleotides not matched to a gene: 4. This CDR3 is CSARSGTSGSYEQYF. The CDR3 nucleotides are TGCAGTGCTAGATCTGGGACTAGCGGATCCTACGAGCAGTACTTC.

This clonotype has a handful of counts. The chain combines TRBV7-9 with TRBJ1-3, with 8 positions matching TRBD1. V lost 2 bases to trimming and J lost 3 bases; unmatched junction nucleotides: 18. Looked up from germline, CDR1 is SEHNR and CDR2 is FQNEAQ (reference sequence). The CDR3 consists of 20 residues. CDR3 amino acids: CASSLYGQGGSRSYGNTIYF. In nucleotides, the CDR3 is TGTGCCAGCAGCTTATACGGACAGGGTGGAAGTCGATCGTATGGAAACACCATATATTTT.